This T cell receptor beta chain was sequenced for a study of Ad26.COV2.S vaccination and SARS-CoV-2 variants. Here immunoSEQ multiplex PCR was the method, and the copy in TCRdb shows in-frame clones only, minus some. The sample gives 300,000 to 400,000 clones, about 82% of which show up once; more than 1.5% is in the top ten. Study conclusions and caveats: Higher spike-specific TCR breadth was found in vaccine recipients than in placebo recipients.

With regard to this clone: Its antigen is currently unknown.

As to treatment: approximately 18 received Ad26.COV2.S at low or high dose, single or two shots; five or six received placebo; per-sample allocation not given. The samples were gathered on day 63 after the first injection of vaccine or placebo. An Ad26 vector was used to express Wuhan-strain SARS-CoV-2 spike as the vaccine. The sample in question was peripheral blood, obtained in a trial of Ad26.COV2.S vaccine versus placebo. This TCR came from a person aged 18 to 65 who received the Ad26.COV2.S COVID-19 vaccine or a placebo.

The CDR3 nucleotides are TGTGCCAGCAGTGAAGTTCTATCGGCCTACGAGCAGTACTTC. It codes for CASSEVLSAYEQYF. The chain links TRBV2 to TRBJ2-7; D unclear. The germline gives CDR1 SNHLY, CDR2 FYNNEI. This CDR3 region has 14 residues. The V end lost 1 base, the J end lost 2 bases, and 9 bases lay between the germline ends.